The following is a T cell receptor beta chain sequence with its context. What it recognizes is unknown. The TCR beta cDNA libraries carried unique molecular identifiers. When about 0.85 to 11 million T cells were used, they gave some 540,000 cDNA molecules. Using its own MiXCR run on the PCR reads, TCRdb lists one record per CDR3 protein. Among roughly 170,000 distinct CDR3 sequences listed, 30% were seen once. This entry is derived from a study of post-analysis software for immune sequencing data. On the study more broadly: Relapsing-remitting, secondary progressive and progressive-relapsing forms of multiple sclerosis all featured among disease courses. Findings of the study overall: Under F measure analysis, samples from one preparation batch co-clustered strongly. Diversity measured as normalized Chao1 was significantly lower in multiple sclerosis patients than in controls. Controls had lower frequencies than patients of about 5 TRBV segments, which included TRBV5-6, TRBV5-1 and TRBV20-1.

V shed 0 bases and J 5 bases; nucleotides not matched to a gene: 9. The CDR3 extends over 16 amino acids. Germline values: CDR1 KGHSH, CDR2 LQKENI. This sequence originates from a girl between 5 and 17 years old with multiple sclerosis. Sequencing was performed on blood. The V gene is TRBV18, the J gene TRBJ2-7, with TRBD1 matching over 8 bases. For the CDR3, the DNA is TGTGCCAGCTCACCACCGGGACAGGATGAAAAGGACGAGCAGTACTTC. It yields the protein CASSPPGQDEKDEQYF.